This T cell receptor (beta chain) was profiled in a study of early T cells in non-severe SARS-CoV-2 infection. Researchers attached unique molecular identifiers to individual cDNA molecules. TCRdb itself ran the 5' RACE reads through MiXCR, one entry per CDR3 protein. The top ten clones hold roughly 10% of a sample with 45,000 to 55,000 distinct CDR3 sequences, around a tenth of them seen once. This CDR3 comprises 15 residues. V lost 3 bases and J 1 base, leaving 13 bases between the germline ends. V gene TRBV12-3 or TRBV12-4 combines with J gene TRBJ2-7, with D maybe TRBD1 (6 bases). Sequences were obtained from whole blood. The receptor was derived from an adult who was a healthcare worker with PCR-confirmed SARS-CoV-2 infection or an uninfected control (not recorded which). The CDR3 region is CASSFGNRVSYEQYF. Here the CDR3 DNA reads TGTGCCAGCAGTTTCGGGAACAGGGTATCCTACGAGCAGTACTTC.